What follows describes a single T cell receptor (beta chain). Its antigen remains unidentified. Reverse transcribing all isolated RNA meant expressed TCRB transcripts were sequenced. The repertoire was sequenced with immunoSEQ multiplex PCR; TCRdb's copy has only in-frame clones and lacks some. The table lists 250,000 to 300,000 clones, under 8.5% of them singletons, with approximately 1% in the top ten. Donors underwent one heparinised blood draw, roughly 110 mL on average. The sample belongs to a study of beta chain features in type 1 diabetes. Notes on the study in general: In type 1 diabetes patients, VDJ junctions had fewer insertions; deletions at these junctions were more frequent.

V was pared by 3 bases and J by 0 bases, with 8 bases between. The CDR3 is 13 residues long. Germline loops: CDR1 SQVTM, CDR2 ANQGSEA. Input material: central memory CD4+ T cells from blood. The clonotype originates from a woman between 18 and 30 years old in good health. The genes are TRBV29-1 and TRBJ1-1; D gene unclear. DNA for the CDR3: TGCAGCGTTGAGTCCCCGATGAACACTGAAGCTTTCTTT. Translating gives CSVESPMNTEAFF.